The rows below give T cell receptor beta chains drawn from one sample of a study of blood T cell repertoires in COVID-19. Data came from immunoSEQ multiplex PCR; TCRdb stores just in-frame clones and leaves some out. This sample has some 150,000 clones, with about four fifths found just once. Sequencing used peripheral blood. The receptors were sampled from a man between 60 and 75 years old with acute or convalescent COVID-19. Both conserved end residues are part of each CDR3. The D gene is left open where the match is weak. Not every row has a clone size; where given, it reads once, few, many or a size class.

cdr3_length j_call v_call d_call clone_size cdr3_aa cdr3_nt
15 TRBJ2-1 TRBV19 TRBD2 . CASSPQGLAGNEQFF TGTGCCAGTAGTCCCCAGGGACTAGCGGGCAATGAGCAGTTCTTC
15 TRBJ2-5 TRBV4-3 TRBD1 . CASSHLTGDQETQYF TGCGCCAGCAGCCATCTGACAGGGGACCAAGAGACCCAGTACTTC
15 TRBJ2-4 TRBV3-1/TRBV3-2 . . CASSQRREARAIQYF TGTGCCAGCAGCCAGAGGAGGGAGGCTCGGGCCATTCAGTACTTC
14 TRBJ1-6 TRBV14 . . CASSLQPAAAPLHF TGTGCCAGCAGCCTCCAGCCGGCCGCGGCTCCCCTCCACTTT
15 TRBJ1-4 TRBV28 . . CASSLFGASNEKLFF TGTGCCAGCAGTTTATTTGGGGCGTCAAATGAAAAACTGTTTTTT
14 TRBJ1-6 TRBV4-2 . . CASSQQGTNSPLHF TGTGCCAGCAGCCAGCAGGGTACCAATTCACCCCTCCACTTT
13 TRBJ2-5 TRBV25-1 TRBD2 . CASSLAGGKTQYF TGTGCCAGCAGTCTAGCGGGGGGAAAGACCCAGTACTTC
16 TRBJ2-1 TRBV9 TRBD2 . CASSVSGTSGYNEQFF TGTGCCAGCAGCGTCTCCGGGACTAGCGGTTACAATGAGCAGTTCTTC
15 TRBJ2-3 TRBV4-2 . . CASSPGGALTDTQYF TGTGCCAGCAGCCCTGGCGGGGCCCTCACAGATACGCAGTATTTT
19 TRBJ2-1 TRBV2 TRBD2 . CASTRPGLAGVHSYNEQFF TGTGCCAGCACTCGTCCGGGACTAGCGGGAGTACACTCCTACAATGAGCAGTTCTTC
14 TRBJ2-3 TRBV5-4 . . CASSLGGRSYTQYF TGTGCCAGCAGCTTGGGGGGCCGTTCGTATACGCAGTATTTT
15 TRBJ2-1 TRBV19 TRBD2 . CASSFGTSGRDEQFF TGTGCCAGTAGTTTTGGGACTAGCGGGAGGGATGAGCAGTTCTTC
15 TRBJ2-7 TRBV27 . few CASSGLGEKRYEQYF TGTGCCAGCAGTGGTCTAGGTGAGAAGCGCTACGAGCAGTACTTC
12 TRBJ2-7 TRBV6-5 . . CASFAAPREQYF TGTGCCAGCTTTGCGGCCCCTCGGGAGCAGTACTTC
18 TRBJ2-3 TRBV9 . . CASSVRGGRSASTDTQYF TGTGCCAGCAGCGTACGAGGCGGCCGGTCGGCTAGCACAGATACGCAGTATTTT
15 TRBJ2-7 TRBV19 TRBD2 . CASSLQGTGGYEQYF TGTGCCAGTAGTTTACAAGGGACGGGAGGATACGAGCAGTACTTC
16 TRBJ1-4 TRBV4-1 TRBD1 . CASSQGDRDANEKLFF TGCGCCAGCAGCCAAGGCGACAGGGATGCTAATGAAAAACTGTTTTTT
10 TRBJ2-3 TRBV29-1 . . CSAGRDTQYF TGCAGCGCTGGGAGAGATACGCAGTATTTT
15 TRBJ1-3 TRBV28 . . CAATPFPSSGNTIYF TGTGCCGCCACGCCCTTTCCGAGCTCTGGAAACACCATATATTTT
13 TRBJ2-5 TRBV7-3 TRBD1 . CASSPDRAKTQYF TGTGCCAGCAGCCCGGACAGGGCAAAGACCCAGTACTTC
15 TRBJ2-5 TRBV9 TRBD2 . CASSEGLAGGRTQYF TGTGCCAGCAGCGAGGGACTAGCCGGAGGGAGGACCCAGTACTTC
16 TRBJ2-7 TRBV7-2 TRBD2 few CASSLVASGGDYEQYF TGTGCCAGCAGCTTAGTAGCTAGCGGGGGGGATTACGAGCAGTACTTC
15 TRBJ2-2 TRBV7-2 . . CASSLKGLHTGELFF TGTGCCAGCAGTCTCAAGGGACTTCACACCGGGGAGCTGTTTTTT
15 TRBJ1-1 TRBV24-1 . . CATSASGTSNTEAFF TGTGCCACCAGTGCCTCCGGGACATCTAACACTGAAGCTTTCTTT
14 TRBJ1-2 TRBV28 . . CASRPISVRYGYTF TGTGCCAGCAGACCGATTTCCGTGCGCTATGGCTACACCTTC
12 TRBJ1-1 TRBV5-6 . . CASSSYRYEAFF TGTGCCAGCAGCTCGTACAGGTATGAAGCTTTCTTT
14 TRBJ2-7 TRBV6-5 . . CASNLSAGGYEQYF TGTGCCAGCAACTTGTCCGCAGGAGGGTACGAGCAGTACTTC
14 TRBJ2-1 TRBV27 TRBD1 . CASSRTGIYNEQFF TGTGCCAGCTCCCGGACAGGGATTTACAATGAGCAGTTCTTC
16 TRBJ2-2 TRBV28 . . CASTKSGLGNTGELFF TGTGCCAGCACCAAATCAGGGTTGGGGAACACCGGGGAGCTGTTTTTT
15 TRBJ2-7 TRBV11-3 TRBD1 . CASSLDGQGPYEQYF TGTGCCAGCAGCTTAGACGGACAGGGACCCTACGAGCAGTACTTC
14 TRBJ2-3 TRBV6-5 . . CASSYLGHRSWQYF TGTGCCAGCAGTTATTTAGGACACCGAAGTTGGCAGTATTTT
13 TRBJ1-1 TRBV6-4 . few CASSSVEGTEAFF TGTGCCAGCAGTTCCGTAGAGGGCACTGAAGCTTTCTTT
14 TRBJ2-6 TRBV27 . . CASSFLAGANVLTF TGTGCCAGCAGTTTTCTCGCTGGGGCCAACGTCCTGACTTTC
16 TRBJ2-5 TRBV18 TRBD2 once CASSPRPAGGRETQYF TGTGCCAGCTCACCTAGGCCGGCGGGGGGGCGAGAGACCCAGTACTTC
20 TRBJ2-6 TRBV10-3 TRBD2 few CAINGGADSGIQSGANVLTF TGTGCCATCAATGGGGGAGCTGACAGCGGGATCCAATCTGGGGCCAACGTCCTGACTTTC
11 TRBJ2-7 TRBV28 TRBD1 . CAGTGVHEQYF TGTGCCGGAACAGGGGTCCACGAGCAGTACTTC
15 TRBJ2-2 TRBV4-3 . . CASSSDSRPTGELFF TGCGCCAGCAGCTCGGACAGCCGGCCCACCGGGGAGCTGTTTTTT
14 TRBJ1-2 TRBV12-5 . once CASGLGHQGGGYTF TGTGCTAGTGGTTTGGGACATCAGGGTGGCGGCTACACCTTC
13 TRBJ1-6 TRBV25-1 TRBD1 once CASNRQGSSPLHF TGTGCCAGCAACCGACAGGGTTCTTCACCCCTCCACTTT
15 TRBJ2-1 TRBV9 . . CASSVTGGPGREQFF TGTGCCAGCAGCGTAACGGGCGGGCCGGGGAGGGAGCAGTTCTTC
16 TRBJ2-2 TRBV7-9 TRBD1 . CASSEPDRVPTGELFF TGTGCCAGCAGCGAACCGGACAGGGTCCCCACCGGGGAGCTGTTTTTT
13 TRBJ1-2 TRBV27 . . CASSSGVLYGYTF TGTGCCAGCAGTTCCGGAGTCCTATATGGCTACACCTTC
15 TRBJ2-3 TRBV9 TRBD2 . CASSASGGATDTQYF TGTGCCAGCAGCGCAAGCGGGGGGGCAACAGATACGCAGTATTTT
15 TRBJ1-5 TRBV15 . . CATSRDRASNQPQHF TGTGCCACCAGCAGAGACAGGGCTAGCAATCAGCCCCAGCATTTT
14 TRBJ2-7 TRBV3-1/TRBV3-2 . . CASSYVQGTHEQYF TGTGCCAGCAGTTATGTCCAGGGAACCCACGAGCAGTACTTC
15 TRBJ2-3 TRBV7-2 TRBD2 once CASRRGGGAPDTQYF TGTGCCAGCAGGAGGGGCGGGGGGGCGCCAGATACGCAGTATTTT
14 TRBJ2-7 TRBV11-3 . . CASSTWDKSYEQYF TGTGCCAGCAGCACTTGGGACAAGAGCTACGAGCAGTACTTC
16 TRBJ2-5 TRBV7-2 TRBD2 . CASSLEAAGGLKTQYF TGTGCCAGCAGCTTAGAGGCAGCGGGGGGGCTAAAGACCCAGTACTTC
16 TRBJ1-4 TRBV5-4 . . CASSLDFPTGNEKLFF TGTGCCAGCAGCTTGGATTTCCCGACGGGTAATGAAAAACTGTTTTTT
14 TRBJ2-5 TRBV25-1 . . CASCATGVVKTQYF TGTGCCAGCTGTGCGACGGGAGTTGTGAAGACCCAGTACTTC
15 TRBJ1-2 TRBV19 . . CASSIDPRTNYGYTF TGTGCCAGTAGTATAGACCCCAGGACTAACTATGGCTACACCTTC
18 TRBJ2-3 TRBV7-8 TRBD2 few CASSLGTSGSYSTDTQYF TGTGCCAGCAGCTTAGGGACTAGCGGATCCTATAGCACAGATACGCAGTATTTT
13 TRBJ1-2 TRBV2 . . CASTGGAMGGYTF TGTGCCAGCACTGGGGGCGCGATGGGAGGCTACACCTTC
14 TRBJ2-7 TRBV5-4 TRBD1 . CASSIKTGVYEQYF TGTGCCAGCAGCATAAAGACAGGGGTGTACGAGCAGTACTTC
11 TRBJ2-7 TRBV4-1 . . CASSETGEQYF TGCGCCAGCAGCGAGACGGGGGAGCAGTACTTC
15 TRBJ2-1 TRBV6-5 TRBD2 . CASRPSGGPYNEQFF TGTGCCAGCAGACCCTCGGGGGGGCCCTACAATGAGCAGTTCTTC
18 TRBJ1-5 TRBV19 TRBD1 . CASTPGAGQGIINQPQHF TGTGCCAGTACCCCCGGGGCGGGACAGGGGATAATCAATCAGCCCCAGCATTTT
14 TRBJ2-7 TRBV11-2 . . CASSQTGQGGEQYF TGTGCCAGCAGCCAGACGGGTCAGGGCGGCGAGCAGTACTTC
15 TRBJ2-1 TRBV7-9 TRBD1 . CASSNPLGQGIEQFF TGTGCCAGCAGTAATCCTTTAGGACAGGGTATCGAGCAGTTCTTC